Listed below are T cell receptor beta chains from one sample, sequenced in a study of cytomegalovirus exposure and HLA in healthy donors. Sequencing was performed with immunoSEQ multiplex PCR; in TCRdb, only in-frame clones are kept and a portion is missing. The sample has about 130,000 clones, around 68% seen once. Sequenced sample: PBMCs. These receptor sequences come from a man aged 35 to 55 in good health and CMV-seropositive. The CDR3 runs from the conserved cysteine through the conserved F or W. The D gene is left open where the match is weak. Size tells how often a clone was seen (once, few, many) or the class of an expanded clone, and some rows leave it out.

size	D	V	J	CDR3	DNA
few	TRBD1	TRBV6-1	TRBJ2-5	CASSEPDRVKETQYF	TGTGCCAGCAGTGAACCAGACAGGGTCAAAGAGACCCAGTACTTC
-	TRBD2	TRBV5-6	TRBJ2-3	CASSRRTSGRDLTDTQYF	TGTGCCAGCAGCCGACGGACTAGCGGGAGGGATCTCACAGATACGCAGTATTTT
-	-	TRBV11-3	TRBJ2-1	CASSLEAGRSNEQFF	TGTGCCAGCAGCTTAGAGGCAGGGCGTAGCAATGAGCAGTTCTTC
-	TRBD2	TRBV14	TRBJ2-1	CASSLPLAGGHNEQFF	TGTGCCAGTAGTCTCCCACTAGCGGGGGGGCACAATGAGCAGTTCTTC
-	TRBD1	TRBV15	TRBJ1-1	CATSRNLDRGDTEAFF	TGTGCCACCAGCAGAAACCTGGACAGGGGGGACACTGAAGCTTTCTTT
-	TRBD2	TRBV29-1	TRBJ2-2	CSVRLAGATGELFF	TGCAGCGTTAGACTAGCGGGAGCCACCGGGGAGCTGTTTTTT
few	TRBD1	TRBV2	TRBJ1-2	CASIRGAYGYTF	TGTGCCAGCATCAGGGGGGCTTATGGCTACACCTTC
-	-	TRBV2	TRBJ2-7	CASSGGPSYEQYF	TGTGCCAGCAGTGGGGGGCCCTCCTACGAGCAGTACTTC
-	TRBD1	TRBV19	TRBJ1-6	CASSPSQGWSYNSPLHF	TGTGCCAGTAGTCCCTCACAGGGGTGGTCCTATAATTCACCCCTCCACTTT
-	TRBD2	TRBV4-2	TRBJ2-7	CASSPRGSSNEQYF	TGTGCCAGCAGCCCTCGCGGGAGCTCCAACGAGCAGTACTTC
-	TRBD1	TRBV4-2	TRBJ1-1	CASSQDGAAGGTEAFF	TGTGCCAGCAGCCAAGATGGGGCGGCAGGGGGCACTGAAGCTTTCTTT
-	TRBD2	TRBV7-3	TRBJ2-2	CASSGSGSDTGELFF	TGTGCCAGCAGCGGTAGCGGGAGTGACACCGGGGAGCTGTTTTTT
few	-	TRBV19	TRBJ2-2	CASRIEAGVAGELFF	TGTGCCAGTAGGATAGAGGCAGGGGTCGCCGGGGAGCTGTTTTTT
-	-	TRBV27	TRBJ1-5	CASSLPNQPQHF	TGTGCCAGCAGTTTACCAAATCAGCCCCAGCATTTT
-	TRBD1	TRBV6-5	TRBJ1-2	CASSYSGQGHYGYTF	TGTGCCAGCAGTTACTCGGGACAGGGGCACTATGGCTACACCTTC
-	TRBD1	TRBV30	TRBJ1-5	CAWSAQGRRSNQPQHF	TGTGCCTGGAGTGCACAGGGGCGTCGGAGCAATCAGCCCCAGCATTTT
-	-	TRBV28	TRBJ2-7	CASSLWEAGKYSEQYF	TGTGCCAGCAGTTTATGGGAGGCCGGGAAGTATAGCGAGCAGTACTTC
-	TRBD1	TRBV28	TRBJ2-2	CASVRGSTGELFF	TGTGCCAGCGTCAGGGGGTCCACCGGGGAGCTGTTTTTT
-	TRBD2	TRBV10-2	TRBJ2-1	CASSLAGGYNEQFF	TGCGCCAGCAGCCTAGCGGGGGGGTACAATGAGCAGTTCTTC
-	-	TRBV6-1	TRBJ1-6	CASSGQGNSPLHF	TGTGCCAGCAGTGGCCAGGGGAATTCACCCCTCCACTTT
few	-	TRBV28	TRBJ2-1	CASWRGGTHNEQFF	TGTGCCAGCTGGAGGGGCGGGACCCACAATGAGCAGTTCTTC
-	TRBD2	TRBV28	TRBJ2-1	CASRSQREILNEQFF	TGTGCCAGCAGGTCCCAGCGGGAGATTTTGAATGAGCAGTTCTTC
-	TRBD1	TRBV25-1	TRBJ2-2	CASTGRGLTGELFF	TGTGCCAGCACCGGCAGGGGGCTCACCGGGGAGCTGTTTTTT
-	TRBD2	TRBV4-1	TRBJ2-7	CASSQEPGLATYEQYF	TGCGCCAGCAGCCAAGAACCGGGACTAGCGACCTACGAGCAGTACTTC
-	TRBD1	TRBV4-3	TRBJ1-1	CASSPWKGAFEAFF	TGCGCCAGCAGCCCCTGGAAGGGGGCATTTGAAGCTTTCTTT
-	-	TRBV2	TRBJ2-1	CASSETGAGNEQFF	TGTGCCAGCAGTGAAACTGGAGCGGGCAATGAGCAGTTCTTC
-	TRBD1	TRBV11-2	TRBJ1-1	CASSSQGFMNTEAFF	TGTGCCAGCAGCTCACAGGGGTTCATGAACACTGAAGCTTTCTTT
-	TRBD2	TRBV6-6	TRBJ2-1	CASSSSGRAYNEQFF	TGTGCCAGCAGCTCGAGCGGGAGAGCCTACAATGAGCAGTTCTTC
-	-	TRBV6-5	TRBJ1-2	CASSRRGTGGYTF	TGTGCCAGCAGCAGGCGGGGCACTGGGGGCTACACCTTC
-	-	TRBV25-1	TRBJ1-5	CASSEYGAGDGNQPQHF	TGTGCCAGCAGTGAATACGGGGCAGGGGATGGCAATCAGCCCCAGCATTTT
-	TRBD2	TRBV11-2	TRBJ2-3	CASSLDGLAGVGDTQYF	TGTGCCAGCAGCTTAGATGGATTGGCGGGAGTGGGAGATACGCAGTATTTT
-	TRBD2	TRBV27	TRBJ2-1	CASSLRLAGKNEQFF	TGTGCCAGCAGTTTACGACTAGCGGGGAAAAATGAGCAGTTCTTC
-	TRBD2	TRBV7-2	TRBJ2-7	CASSLASSGYEQYF	TGTGCCAGCAGCTTAGCGTCTAGCGGCTACGAGCAGTACTTC
-	TRBD1	TRBV10-3	TRBJ1-2	CAISESLTGKGYTF	TGTGCCATCAGTGAGTCTCTGACAGGGAAAGGCTACACCTTC
-	-	TRBV13	TRBJ2-1	CASSLGQGTFF	TGTGCCAGCAGCTTAGGTCAGGGGACGTTCTTC
few	-	TRBV10-3	TRBJ1-1	CAISEPNSQGANTEAFF	TGTGCCATCAGTGAGCCTAACTCACAGGGTGCGAACACTGAAGCTTTCTTT
-	TRBD1	TRBV28	TRBJ1-5	CASTTSTGVSLSNQPQHF	TGTGCCAGCACCACGTCCACAGGGGTTTCCCTTAGCAATCAGCCCCAGCATTTT
-	TRBD2	TRBV6-1	TRBJ2-3	CASSEDVVGLAGGKNTQYF	TGTGCCAGCAGTGAAGACGTGGTGGGACTAGCGGGGGGGAAAAATACGCAGTATTTT
-	-	TRBV6-9	TRBJ2-2	CASLQDVAGLYTGELFF	TGTGCCAGCCTTCAGGACGTGGCGGGACTTTACACCGGGGAGCTGTTTTTT
-	-	TRBV7-2	TRBJ2-2	CASSRRDTGELFF	TGTGCCAGCAGCCGCAGGGACACCGGGGAGCTGTTTTTT
few	-	TRBV7-2	TRBJ2-2	CASSLRTRNTGELFF	TGTGCCAGCAGCCTGAGGACACGGAACACCGGGGAGCTGTTTTTT